The clone carrying this TCR beta chain was seen a handful of times. This sample stems from a study of blood T cells in healthy people across ages. The CDR3 loop spans 12 amino acids. The V end lost 1 base, the J end lost 4 bases, and 6 bases lay between the germline ends. CDR1 and CDR2 (germline): SGHKS, YYEKEE (reference sequence). They isolated at least 7 million PBMCs from each sample. A second PCR of roughly 7 to 11 cycles used a sample-barcoded 5' primer and a J-beta primer mix. TCRdb re-called the 5' RACE reads with MiXCR, one entry per CDR3 protein. Here the sample spans over 750,000 distinct CDR3 sequences, 20% to 25% being singletons. These data also featured in a second study, about T cells of mothers and their children.

Sequencing input: blood. This sequence joins TRBV5-5 and TRBJ2-7; no firm D call. The receptor was isolated from a boy under 18 in good health. CDR3 DNA: TGTGCCAGCAGCTTGATGCGTTACGAGCAGTACTTC. Protein sequence: CASSLMRYEQYF. The variable domain in full, with the rest retrieved from reference TRBV5-5 and TRBJ2-7, is DAGVTQSPTHLIKTRGQQVTLRCSPISGHKSVSWYQQVLGQGPQFIFQYYEKEERGRGNFPDRFSARQFPNYSSELNVNALLLGDSALYLCASSLMRYEQYFGPGTRLTVT.